This T cell receptor beta chain comes out of a study of beta chain features in type 1 diabetes. Whole-study results and caveats: Unsettled here was the matter of whether HLA type influences TCRB rearrangement.

The whole isolated RNA underwent reverse transcription, so sequencing captured expressed TCRB transcripts. The repertoire was sequenced with immunoSEQ multiplex PCR; TCRdb's copy has only in-frame clones and lacks some. The sample has 400,000 to 600,000 clones; approximately 31% are singletons. The sample holds a few counts of this clone. What it recognizes is unknown. Germline and junction disagree at one end, which may indicate a read error. Germline loops: CDR1 SGDLS, CDR2 YYNGEE. The CDR3 length is 15 residues. This sequence joins TRBV9 and TRBJ1-2; 11 positions match TRBD1. The source material was naive CD4+ T cells from blood. The sequence derives from a young man in good health. The CDR3 DNA sequence: TGTGCCCGCAGCGTCCACCCGGGACAGGGGGACGGCTACACCTTC. Translated, it gives CARSVHPGQGDGYTF.